This T cell receptor beta chain was sequenced during a study of blood T cell repertoires in COVID-19. Study background: T cells, B-cell-depleted T cells, or PBMCs provided the cDNA or gDNA that served as material.

This CDR3 is built from 13 residues. The germline V gene has CDR1 SGHAT and CDR2 FQNNGV. The J segment lost 7 bases and the V segment lost 10 bases, leaving 6 bases of the junction unmatched. Authors' data handling: Amplification from reference gene primers served as the basis for estimated nucleated cell counts. The repertoire was sequenced with immunoSEQ multiplex PCR; TCRdb's copy has only in-frame clones and lacks some. The DNA was the basis for D and trimming; V, J and clone size are from that table. The data show fewer than 110,000 clones, 84% seen once. V and J are TRBV11-2 and TRBJ1-6; 8 nucleotides match TRBD1. This TCR came from a human donor in a cohort sampled during active or convalescent COVID-19. Sequencing used peripheral blood. CDR3 sequence (DNA): TGTGCCACCCGACAGGGGTGGAATTCACCCCTCCACTTT. Protein: CATRQGWNSPLHF.